The 29 T cell receptor beta chains below all came from one sample that was sequenced in a study of cytomegalovirus exposure and HLA in healthy donors. Here immunoSEQ multiplex PCR was the method, and the copy in TCRdb shows in-frame clones only, minus some. The sample lists tens of thousands of clones; over 90% were seen once. The sequencing sample was made of PBMCs. These receptors all come from a man younger than 30 in good health and CMV-seronegative.

The gene calls are TRBV9 and TRBJ2-3; D remains ambiguous. This CDR3 contains 14 residues. Germline CDR1 is SGDLS and CDR2 is YYNGEE. The V end was cut by 0 bases, the J end by 4 bases, with 9 bases between. The CDR3 DNA sequence: TGTGCCAGCAGCGTAGAGCAAGTCCCAGATACGCAGTATTTT. Its protein product is CASSVEQVPDTQYF.

The rearrangement joins TRBV6-1 to TRBJ2-3, with D uncertain. The germline V gene encodes CDR1 MNHNS and CDR2 SASEGT. Trimming left V 3 bases short and J 1 base short, with 5 bases between. The CDR3 has 13 amino acids. The CDR3 bases are TGTGCCAGCAGTGAGCAGGGCACAGATACGCAGTATTTT. Translated: CASSEQGTDTQYF.

With respect to this clone: The junction differs from germline at one of its ends, possibly a read error. CDR3 DNA: TGTGCCAGCAGCCCTGCGGCGGGGAGCCGGGTCTTC. It codes for CASSPAAGSRVF. This chain uses TRBV6-5 with TRBJ2-1; D might be TRBD2 (6 bases). CDR1 is MNHEY, CDR2 SVGAGI, per germline. CDR3 size: 12 residues.

J is TRBJ2-1 and V is TRBV5-1; TRBD2 matches at 12 bases. Germline CDR1 SGHRS, CDR2 YFSETQ. V shed 4 bases and J 9 bases; nucleotides not matched to a gene: 8. This CDR3 is 15 amino acids long. Here the CDR3 reads CASSGSSGRATEQFF. CDR3 sequence (DNA): TGCGCCAGCAGCGGCTCTAGCGGGAGGGCCACTGAGCAGTTCTTC.

This chain connects TRBV6-6 to TRBJ2-7; D uncertain. Germline V gene data show CDR1 as MNHNY and CDR2 as SVGAGI (reference sequence). This CDR3 is 14 amino acids long. V gave up 0 bases and J gave up 0 bases, with 6 bases separating them. CDR3 sequence reads: CASSYSASSYEQYF. The DNA of the CDR3 is TGTGCCAGCAGTTACTCGGCTAGCTCCTACGAGCAGTACTTC.

The rearrangement uses TRBV28 and TRBJ1-2; TRBD1 matches at 9 bases. V dropped 5 bases and J dropped 8; count of bases not matched to a gene: 9. The CDR3 contains 14 residues. Germline CDR1 is MDHEN and CDR2 is SYDVKM. In DNA form, the CDR3 reads TGTGCCAGCAGTCCCGGGACAGGGTCGCAGGGCTACACCTTC. Encoded protein: CASSPGTGSQGYTF.

The chain joins TRBV29-1 to TRBJ1-1; 7 bases agree with TRBD1. Germline CDR1 is SQVTM and CDR2 is ANQGSEA. V lost 3 bases, J lost 3 bases, and 4 bases stayed unmatched. The CDR3 extends over 13 amino acids. The CDR3 DNA reads TGCAGCGTTGAGCCAGGGGGACACACTGAAGCTTTCTTT. Amino acids: CSVEPGGHTEAFF.

The rearrangement joins TRBV7-9 to TRBJ2-7, with D possibly matching TRBD2 (6 bases). The germline CDR1 and CDR2 sequences are SEHNR and FQNEAQ (reference sequence). V lost 5 bases, J lost 3 bases, and 17 bases lay in between. This CDR3 contains 15 residues. This chain's CDR3 is CASSQTRQGYYEQYF. As DNA, the CDR3 is TGTGCCAGCAGCCAGACTAGGCAGGGCTACTACGAGCAGTACTTC. The full variable domain, with the rest looked up from reference TRBV7-9 and TRBJ2-7, is DTGVSQNPRHKITKRGQNVTFRCDPISEHNRLYWYRQTLGQGPEFLTYFQNEAQLEKSRLLSDRFSAERPKGSFSTLEIQRTEQGDSAMYLCASSQTRQGYYEQYFGPGTRLTVT.

The chain joins TRBV5-1 to TRBJ2-3; 7 bases agree with TRBD2. The V gene end was trimmed by 2 bases and the J gene end by 0 bases; junction bases not matched to a gene: 9. CDR1 and CDR2 from the germline V gene are SGHRS and YFSETQ. CDR3 length: 17 amino acids. The CDR3 nucleotides read TGCGCCAGCAGCTTCATCAGCGGGATGAGTAGCACAGATACGCAGTATTTT. Its translation: CASSFISGMSSTDTQYF.

The chain uses TRBV5-1 and TRBJ2-7, with 8 bases fitting TRBD1. Germline values: CDR1 SGHRS, CDR2 YFSETQ. The CDR3 is 16 residues long. V trimming: 4 bases; J trimming: 4 bases; junction bases outside the gene matches: 13. This chain's CDR3 is CASSPTPDRVLYEQYF. CDR3 in DNA: TGCGCCAGCAGCCCGACACCGGACAGGGTATTGTACGAGCAGTACTTC. The complete variable domain, with remaining parts taken from reference TRBV5-1 and TRBJ2-7, reads KAGVTQTPRYLIKTRGQQVTLSCSPISGHRSVSWYQQTPGQGLQFLFEYFSETQRNKGNFPGRFSGRQFSNSRSEMNVSTLELGDSALYLCASSPTPDRVLYEQYFGPGTRLTVT.

The chain couples TRBV19 to TRBJ1-1; D call uncertain. The CDR3 is 16 amino acids. V was pared by 1 base and J by 1 base, with 13 bases between. Germline V CDR1 and CDR2: LNHDA, SQIVND (reference sequence). The CDR3 coding sequence is TGTGCCAGTAGTATAGGTGGCAAGGGAGCGAACACTGAAGCTTTCTTT. Encoded protein: CASSIGGKGANTEAFF. The whole variable domain, filled in from reference TRBV19 and TRBJ1-1, reads DGGITQSPKYLFRKEGQNVTLSCEQNLNHDAMYWYRQDPGQGLRLIYYSQIVNDFQKGDIAEGYSVSREKKESFPLTVTSAQKNPTAFYLCASSIGGKGANTEAFFGQGTRLTVV.

This chain connects TRBV15 to TRBJ1-5; no definite D call. The V gene's germline CDR1 is LNHNV and CDR2 YYDKDF (reference sequence). This CDR3 contains 14 residues. The ends were cut back, 1 base at V and 1 base at J, with 5 bases in the middle. The CDR3 nucleotides are TGTGCCACCAGCAGAGTATCGAGCAATCAGCCCCAGCATTTT. Translation: CATSRVSSNQPQHF.

This chain links TRBV5-1 with TRBJ2-1, with D maybe TRBD1 (5 bases). The CDR3 runs 13 residues. Trimming took 4 bases from V and 2 from J, leaving 7 bases between them. Germline V lookup: CDR1 SGHRS, CDR2 YFSETQ. The CDR3 bases are TGCGCCAGCAGCCAGGGAACCTACAATGAGCAGTTCTTC. Its protein is CASSQGTYNEQFF.

The chain carries TRBV30 and TRBJ2-1; 13 bases are a match to TRBD2. Germline V gene sequence: CDR1 GTSNPN, CDR2 SVGIG (reference sequence). The ends lost 2 bases at V and 4 bases at J; junction bases unmatched: 11. This CDR3 is 18 amino acids long. The CDR3 spells CAWSISWTSGSGYNEQFF. Written as DNA, the CDR3 is TGTGCCTGGAGTATATCGTGGACTAGCGGGAGTGGGTACAATGAGCAGTTCTTC.

The rearrangement links TRBV20-1 to TRBJ2-7; TRBD1 matches 7 bases. Trimming took 5 bases from V and 3 from J; bases not matched to a gene: 1. The germline gives CDR1 DFQATT, CDR2 SNEGSKA (reference sequence). This CDR3 has 11 residues. Here the CDR3 DNA reads TGCAGTGCTGGACAGGTCTACGAGCAGTACTTC. Its protein product is CSAGQVYEQYF.

This clone was detected a few times. J is TRBJ2-5 and V is TRBV28; 9 positions match TRBD1. V was pared by 3 bases and J by 0 bases, with 5 bases of the junction left unmatched. Germline values: CDR1 MDHEN, CDR2 SYDVKM. This CDR3 contains 16 residues. The CDR3 protein is CASSFLGTGYQETQYF. The DNA for the CDR3 is TGTGCCAGCAGTTTCTTAGGGACAGGGTACCAAGAGACCCAGTACTTC.

This clone was recorded only once. The rearrangement uses TRBV7-2 and TRBJ2-3, with D possibly being TRBD1 (6 bases). CDR3 length equals 14 residues. CDR1 is SGHTA, CDR2 FQGNSA, per germline. The V end lost 1 base, the J end lost 1 base, and 6 bases lay between the germline ends. The CDR3 DNA is TGTGCCAGCAGCTTAGACAGGGGCACAGATACGCAGTATTTT. Its translation: CASSLDRGTDTQYF.

J is TRBJ1-2 and V is TRBV7-2, with TRBD1 matching over 8 bases. Germline lookup yields CDR1 SGHTA and CDR2 FQGNSA. Trimming took 5 bases from V and 0 from J; bases not matched to a gene: 14. The CDR3 loop spans 18 amino acids. This chain's CDR3 is CASSLTIAGDRTNYGYTF. The CDR3 DNA follows: TGTGCCAGCAGCCTAACTATAGCTGGGGACAGGACTAACTATGGCTACACCTTC.

The V gene is TRBV30, the J gene TRBJ1-4; a possible D gene is TRBD1 (6 bases). The CDR3 sequence is 10 residues long. Germline-derived CDR1 and CDR2 are GTSNPN and SVGIG (reference sequence). CDR3 nucleotides: TGTGCTACAGGGAATGAAAAACTGTTTTTT. It is translated as CATGNEKLFF.

V usage is TRBV18 and J usage is TRBJ2-7; the match to TRBD2 covers 9 bases. This CDR3 spans 17 amino acids. Trimming removed 3 bases from V and 5 bases from J; junction bases left unmatched: 14. Germline-derived CDR1 and CDR2 are KGHSH and LQKENI. CDR3 bases: TGTGCCAGCTCACCCTTCCGGGGTAGCGGGAGTGTCCACGAGCAGTACTTC. Translating gives CASSPFRGSGSVHEQYF.

The J gene is TRBJ2-7, the V gene TRBV5-1; 12 nucleotides agree with TRBD2. Germline V gene lookup returns CDR1 SGHRS and CDR2 YFSETQ. There are 15 residues in the CDR3. With V trimmed by 4 bases and J by 6 bases, 8 bases remained unmatched. Here the CDR3 reads CASSDLAGGPSEQYF. The CDR3 bases are TGCGCCAGCAGCGACCTAGCGGGAGGGCCCTCCGAGCAGTACTTC.

This clone has just one count. This chain links TRBV11-2 with TRBJ2-1; TRBD2 matches 7 bases. Germline V gene sequence: CDR1 SGHAT, CDR2 FQNNGV. Germline trimming cut 5 bases from V and 15 bases from J; bases unmatched to any gene: 13. This CDR3 comprises 13 residues. CDR3 nucleotides: TGTGCCAGCAGCGCCATTACTAGCGCCCGTCGGTTCTTC. It translates to CASSAITSARRFF.

The genes are TRBV28 and TRBJ2-7; no definite D call. CDR1 MDHEN and CDR2 SYDVKM come from the germline V gene. The CDR3 contains 14 residues. The germline V and J ends were trimmed by 5 bases and 2 bases, with 13 bases remaining between them. This CDR3 reads CASSRSPTTYEQYF. CDR3 sequence (DNA): TGTGCCAGCAGTCGTAGCCCAACAACCTACGAGCAGTACTTC.

The chain couples TRBV11-3 to TRBJ1-1; TRBD1 might be the D (5 bases). CDR3 length equals 12 residues. The germline CDR1 and CDR2 sequences are SGHNT and YENEEA. Trimming took 2 bases from V and 6 from J, leaving 7 bases between them. The CDR3 reads CASSLWTSEAFF. The CDR3 DNA is TGTGCCAGCAGCTTATGGACATCTGAAGCTTTCTTT. Full variable domain (outside the CDR3, taken from reference TRBV11-3 and TRBJ1-1): EAGVVQSPRYKIIEKKQPVAFWCNPISGHNTLYWYLQNLGQGPELLIRYENEEAVDDSQLPKDRFSAERLKGVDSTLKIQPAELGDSAVYLCASSLWTSEAFFGQGTRLTVV.

This clone has only one observation. The V gene is TRBV5-1, the J gene TRBJ1-5, with 10 nucleotides matching TRBD1. Germline V gene lookup returns CDR1 SGHRS and CDR2 YFSETQ. V lost 4 bases and J lost 8; bases outside the gene matches: 3. CDR3 length equals 13 residues. CDR3 loop: CASSLGTGEPQHF. In nucleotides, the CDR3 is TGCGCCAGCAGCCTTGGGACAGGGGAGCCCCAGCATTTT.

This sequence joins TRBV18 and TRBJ2-7; 7 nucleotides align to TRBD1. The V gene's germline CDR1 is KGHSH and CDR2 LQKENI. Trimming removed 3 bases from V and 5 bases from J; junction bases left unmatched: 13. The CDR3 consists of 16 residues. Here the CDR3 DNA reads TGTGCCAGCTCACCCCCCCGACAGGGAGTATCGGACGAGCAGTACTTC. Translating gives CASSPPRQGVSDEQYF.

A single count supports this clone. The rearrangement links TRBV5-1 to TRBJ2-7; TRBD1 matches at 10 bases. J was trimmed by 3 bases and V by 4 bases; bases with no gene match: 7. Looked up from germline, CDR1 is SGHRS and CDR2 is YFSETQ. The CDR3 contains 15 residues. The CDR3 is CASSPGQGFDYEQYF. The CDR3 nucleotides are TGCGCCAGCAGCCCGGGACAGGGGTTTGACTACGAGCAGTACTTC.

The chain is built from TRBV11-2 and TRBJ1-2, with a weak D call TRBD1 (6 bases). Germline V gene sequence: CDR1 SGHAT, CDR2 FQNNGV. The V gene lost 5 bases and the J gene lost 7 bases, with 23 bases spanning the gap. CDR3 size: 16 residues. The CDR3: CASSHLGGTSRSGYTF. The DNA for the CDR3 is TGTGCCAGCAGCCATTTAGGGGGAACCTCAAGGTCTGGCTACACCTTC.

Written as DNA, the CDR3 is TGCAGCGTTCCCGAAGGGGATAGCTCCTACAATGAGCAGTTCTTC. Residues: CSVPEGDSSYNEQFF. This chain connects TRBV29-1 to TRBJ2-1, with D tentatively TRBD1 (5 bases). V was clipped by 5 bases and J by 0 bases, with 14 bases between them. CDR1 and CDR2 from the germline V gene are SQVTM and ANQGSEA. The CDR3 spans 15 residues.